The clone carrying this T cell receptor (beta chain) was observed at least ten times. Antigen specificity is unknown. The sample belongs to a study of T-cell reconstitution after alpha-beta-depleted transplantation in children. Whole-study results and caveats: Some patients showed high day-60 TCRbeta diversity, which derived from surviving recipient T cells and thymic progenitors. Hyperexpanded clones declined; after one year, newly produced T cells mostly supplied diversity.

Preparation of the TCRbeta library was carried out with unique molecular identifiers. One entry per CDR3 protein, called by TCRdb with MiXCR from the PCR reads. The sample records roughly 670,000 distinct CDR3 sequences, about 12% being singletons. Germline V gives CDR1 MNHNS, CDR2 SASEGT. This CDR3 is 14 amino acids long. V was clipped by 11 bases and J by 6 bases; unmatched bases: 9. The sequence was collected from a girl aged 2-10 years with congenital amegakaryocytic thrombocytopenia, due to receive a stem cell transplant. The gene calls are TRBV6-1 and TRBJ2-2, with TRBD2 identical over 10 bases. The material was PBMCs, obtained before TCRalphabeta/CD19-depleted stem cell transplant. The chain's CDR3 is CAGRSSGRAGELFF. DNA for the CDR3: TGTGCCGGACGTTCTAGCGGGAGAGCCGGGGAGCTGTTTTTT.